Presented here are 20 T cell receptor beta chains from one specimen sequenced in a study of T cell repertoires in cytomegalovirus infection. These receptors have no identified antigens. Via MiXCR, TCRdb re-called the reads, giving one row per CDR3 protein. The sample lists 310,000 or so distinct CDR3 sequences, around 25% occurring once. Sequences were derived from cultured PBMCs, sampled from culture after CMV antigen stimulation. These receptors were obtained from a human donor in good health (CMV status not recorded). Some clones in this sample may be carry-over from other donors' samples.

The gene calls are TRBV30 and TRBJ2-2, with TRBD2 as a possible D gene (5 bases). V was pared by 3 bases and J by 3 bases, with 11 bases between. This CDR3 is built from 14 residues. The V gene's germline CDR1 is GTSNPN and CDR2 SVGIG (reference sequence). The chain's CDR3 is CAWSSAADTGELFF. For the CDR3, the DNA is TGTGCCTGGAGCTCAGCGGCAGACACCGGGGAGCTGTTTTTT.

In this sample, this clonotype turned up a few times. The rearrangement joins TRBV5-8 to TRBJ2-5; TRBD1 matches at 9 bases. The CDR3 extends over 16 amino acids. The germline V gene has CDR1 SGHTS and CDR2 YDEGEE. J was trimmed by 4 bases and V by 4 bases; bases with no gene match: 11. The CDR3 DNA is TGTGCCAGCAGCAAGGGACAGGGTACATATCGAGAGACCCAGTACTTC. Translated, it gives CASSKGQGTYRETQYF.

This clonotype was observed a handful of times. CDR3 DNA sequence: TGTGCCAGCTCACCACCGGTTCTGGAGACCCAGTACTTC. Its translation is CASSPPVLETQYF. The V and J genes are TRBV18 and TRBJ2-5; D unresolved. CDR3 length: 13 amino acids. The germline CDR1 and CDR2 sequences are KGHSH and LQKENI. Trimming removed 0 bases at V and 5 bases at J, with 7 bases between.

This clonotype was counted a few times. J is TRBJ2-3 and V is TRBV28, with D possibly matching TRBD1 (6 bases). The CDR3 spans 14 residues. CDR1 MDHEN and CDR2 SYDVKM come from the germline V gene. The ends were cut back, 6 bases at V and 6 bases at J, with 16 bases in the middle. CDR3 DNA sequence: TGTGCCAGCAGCCCTGAGGGGGTCTCCGATACGCAGTATTTT. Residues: CASSPEGVSDTQYF.

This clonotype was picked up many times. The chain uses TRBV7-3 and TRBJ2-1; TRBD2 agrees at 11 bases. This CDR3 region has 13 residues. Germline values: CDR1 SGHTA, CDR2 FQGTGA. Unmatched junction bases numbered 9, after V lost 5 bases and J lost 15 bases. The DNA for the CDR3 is TGTGCCAGCAGCCCCCAAGGACTAGCGGGTCTGTTCTTC. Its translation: CASSPQGLAGLFF.

The CDR3 DNA is TGTGCCAGCAGCAGAGCCGTTACGCAGTATTTT. Amino acid sequence: CASSRAVTQYF. The chain combines TRBV6-2 or TRBV6-3 with TRBJ2-3; D remains ambiguous. Germline V lookup: CDR1 MNHEY, CDR2 SVGEGT. There are 11 residues in the CDR3. V lost 6 bases and J 8 bases, leaving 9 bases between the germline ends.

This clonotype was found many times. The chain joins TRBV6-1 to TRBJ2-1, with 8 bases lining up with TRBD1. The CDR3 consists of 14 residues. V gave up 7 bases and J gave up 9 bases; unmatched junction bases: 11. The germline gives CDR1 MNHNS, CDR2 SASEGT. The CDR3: CASTGGQGVGEQFF. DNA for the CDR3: TGTGCCAGCACTGGAGGACAGGGAGTTGGTGAGCAGTTCTTC.

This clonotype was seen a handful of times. CDR3: CASSLGQGTYGYTF. CDR3 in DNA: TGTGCCAGCAGTTTGGGACAGGGAACCTATGGCTACACCTTC. The chain joins TRBV6-2 or TRBV6-3 to TRBJ1-2; 9 bases map to TRBD1. The CDR3 extends over 14 amino acids. V was clipped by 4 bases and J by 4 bases; unmatched bases: 4. In germline, CDR1 is MNHEY, CDR2 SVGEGT.

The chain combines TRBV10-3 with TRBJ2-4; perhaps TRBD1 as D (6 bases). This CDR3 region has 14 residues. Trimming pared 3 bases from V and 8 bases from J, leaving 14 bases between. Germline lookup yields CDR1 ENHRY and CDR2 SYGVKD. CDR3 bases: TGTGCCATCAGTGAAGGGGGTTTAAGCGACATTCAGTACTTC. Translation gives CAISEGGLSDIQYF.

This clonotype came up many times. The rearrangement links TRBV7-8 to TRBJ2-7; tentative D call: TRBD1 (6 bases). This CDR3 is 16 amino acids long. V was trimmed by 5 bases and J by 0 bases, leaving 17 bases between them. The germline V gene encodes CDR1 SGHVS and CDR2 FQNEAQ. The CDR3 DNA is TGTGCCAGCAGCGGATCCGGGACACTCACCTCCTACGAGCAGTACTTC. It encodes CASSGSGTLTSYEQYF.

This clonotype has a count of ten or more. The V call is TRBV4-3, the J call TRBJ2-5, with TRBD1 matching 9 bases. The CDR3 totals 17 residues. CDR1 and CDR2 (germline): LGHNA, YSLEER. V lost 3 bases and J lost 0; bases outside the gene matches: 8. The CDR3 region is CASSQEPGTGYQETQYF. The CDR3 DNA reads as TGCGCCAGCAGCCAGGAACCCGGGACAGGGTACCAAGAGACCCAGTACTTC.

CDR3 DNA sequence: TGTGCCAGCAGTGCTGCGACAGTTAATCAGCCCCAGCATTTT. It specifies CASSAATVNQPQHF. The chain combines TRBV2 with TRBJ1-5; TRBD1 might be the D (5 bases). Germline loops: CDR1 SNHLY, CDR2 FYNNEI. The CDR3 spans 14 residues. The V gene lost 4 bases and the J gene lost 4 bases, with 11 bases spanning the gap. Full variable domain (remainder filled in from reference TRBV2 and TRBJ1-5): EPEVTQTPSHQVTQMGQEVILRCVPISNHLYFYWYRQILGQKVEFLVSFYNNEISEKSEIFDDQFSVERPDGSNFTLKIRSTKLEDSAMYFCASSAATVNQPQHFGDGTRLSIL.

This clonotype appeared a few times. CDR3 sequence: CASKNLGGTGELFF. The DNA of the CDR3 is TGTGCCAGCAAAAACCTCGGGGGGACCGGGGAGCTGTTTTTT. The J gene is TRBJ2-2, the V gene TRBV6-1; 7 bases are a match to TRBD2. The CDR3 extends over 14 amino acids. The V and J ends lost 7 bases and 5 bases, in that order; junction bases with no gene match: 7. Germline CDR1 MNHNS, CDR2 SASEGT.

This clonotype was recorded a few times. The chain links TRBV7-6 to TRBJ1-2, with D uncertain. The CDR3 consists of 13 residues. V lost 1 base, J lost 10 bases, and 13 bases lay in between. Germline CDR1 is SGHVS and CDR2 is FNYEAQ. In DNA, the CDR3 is TGTGCCAGCAGCTTAGATGGTGGAATTGACTACACCTTC. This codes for CASSLDGGIDYTF. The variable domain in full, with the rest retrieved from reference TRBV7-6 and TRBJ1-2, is GAGVSQSPRYKVTKRGQDVALRCDPISGHVSLYWYRQALGQGPEFLTYFNYEAQQDKSGLPNDRFSAERPEGSISTLTIQRTEQRDSAMYRCASSLDGGIDYTFGSGTRLTVV.

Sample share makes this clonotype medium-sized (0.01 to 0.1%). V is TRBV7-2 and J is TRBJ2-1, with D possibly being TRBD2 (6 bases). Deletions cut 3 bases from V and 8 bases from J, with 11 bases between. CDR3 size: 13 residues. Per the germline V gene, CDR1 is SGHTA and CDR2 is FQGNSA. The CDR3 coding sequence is TGTGCCAGCAGCTTCCTAGCGCTCGATGAGCAGTTCTTC. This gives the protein CASSFLALDEQFF.

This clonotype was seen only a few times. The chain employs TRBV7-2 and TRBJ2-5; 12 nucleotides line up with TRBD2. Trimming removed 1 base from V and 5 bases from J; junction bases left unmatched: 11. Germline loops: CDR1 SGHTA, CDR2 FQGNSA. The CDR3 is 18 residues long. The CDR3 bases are TGTGCCAGCAGCTTAGTGGTACCTAGCGGGAGGGCCGCGGAGACCCAGTACTTC. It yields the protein CASSLVVPSGRAAETQYF.

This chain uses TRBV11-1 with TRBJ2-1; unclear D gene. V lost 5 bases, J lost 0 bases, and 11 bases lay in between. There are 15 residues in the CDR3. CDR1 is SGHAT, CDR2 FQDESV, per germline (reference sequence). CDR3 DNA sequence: TGTGCCAGCAGCCACCGGTTAGGCTCCTACAATGAGCAGTTCTTC. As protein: CASSHRLGSYNEQFF.

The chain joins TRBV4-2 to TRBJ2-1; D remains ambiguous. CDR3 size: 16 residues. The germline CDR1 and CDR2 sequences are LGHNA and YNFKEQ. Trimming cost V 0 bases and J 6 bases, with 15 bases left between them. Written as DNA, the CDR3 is TGTGCCAGCAGCCAAGATGCGTCGGTAGGGTCCAATGAGCAGTTCTTC. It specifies CASSQDASVGSNEQFF.

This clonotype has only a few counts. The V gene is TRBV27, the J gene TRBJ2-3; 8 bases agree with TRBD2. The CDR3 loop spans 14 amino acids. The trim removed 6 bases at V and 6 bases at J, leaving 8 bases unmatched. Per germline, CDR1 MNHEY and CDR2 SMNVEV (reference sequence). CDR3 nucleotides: TGTGCCAGCAGCGAAAGGACTAGCAGGGATACGCAGTATTTT. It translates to CASSERTSRDTQYF.

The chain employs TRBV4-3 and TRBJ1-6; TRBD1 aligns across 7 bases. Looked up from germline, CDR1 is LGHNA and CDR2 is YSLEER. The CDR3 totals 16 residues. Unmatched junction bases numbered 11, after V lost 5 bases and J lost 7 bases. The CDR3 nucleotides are TGCGCCAGCAGCTACCAACCTGACAGGGTCAATTCACCCCTCCACTTT. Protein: CASSYQPDRVNSPLHF.